Each of the 11 T cell receptor beta chains below was sequenced from the same sample in a study of blood T cells in healthy people across ages. Sample-barcoded 5' priming and a J-beta primer mix drove a second PCR of roughly 7 to 11 cycles. From the 5' RACE reads, TCRdb called clonotypes with MiXCR, one entry per CDR3 protein. The sample carries 890,000 or so distinct CDR3 sequences, around 62% recorded once. Sequenced input: blood. The source of these receptors is a man aged 30 to 45 in good health.

V is TRBV5-1 and J is TRBJ2-7; perhaps TRBD2 as D (5 bases). The CDR3 length is 16 residues. Trimming took off 4 bases at V and 2 bases at J, with 19 bases between the two ends. From germline, CDR1 is SGHRS and CDR2 YFSETQ. The CDR3 loop is CASSRKRTEEAYEQYF. The CDR3 DNA follows: TGCGCCAGCAGCAGAAAAAGGACGGAGGAGGCCTACGAGCAGTACTTC.

The chain employs TRBV20-1 and TRBJ1-5, with D perhaps matching TRBD1 (6 bases). The CDR3 is made up of 16 amino acids. Trimming removed 3 bases from V and 2 bases from J, with 17 bases in between. Germline-derived CDR1 and CDR2 are DFQATT and SNEGSKA (reference sequence). CDR3 nucleotide sequence: TGCAGTGCTAGTCCCCCGACCGGGGGCGGCAATCAGCCCCAGCATTTT. Translation: CSASPPTGGGNQPQHF.

This clonotype has a handful of counts. The rearrangement uses TRBV4-2 and TRBJ2-3, with D uncertain. Germline values: CDR1 LGHNA, CDR2 YNFKEQ. Trimming cost V 1 base and J 6 bases, with 11 bases left between them. The CDR3 has 14 residues. As DNA, the CDR3 is TGTGCCAGCAGCCAAGTGCTGACTGGCGATACGCAGTATTTT. Amino acid sequence: CASSQVLTGDTQYF.

The chain couples TRBV10-3 to TRBJ1-2; D is perhaps TRBD1 (5 bases). There are 12 residues in the CDR3. V dropped 7 bases and J dropped 1 base, with 7 bases sitting between them. Germline V gene data show CDR1 as ENHRY and CDR2 as SYGVKD. Here the CDR3 reads CAITDSNYGYTF. Here the CDR3 DNA reads TGTGCCATCACCGACAGTAACTATGGCTACACCTTC.

The V call is TRBV20-1, the J call TRBJ2-5, with 7 nucleotides matching TRBD2. The trim removed 0 bases at V and 2 bases at J, leaving 3 bases unmatched. Germline values: CDR1 DFQATT, CDR2 SNEGSKA (reference sequence). The CDR3 has 14 amino acids. The CDR3, as DNA: TGCAGTGCTAGAGAGGCTAGCGGACAAGAGACCCAGTACTTC. It translates to CSAREASGQETQYF.

The chain combines TRBV29-1 with TRBJ2-3; 12 nucleotides line up with TRBD1. Trimming cost V 5 bases and J 4 bases; bases outside gene matches: 4. This CDR3 comprises 14 residues. From germline, CDR1 is SQVTM and CDR2 ANQGSEA. Here the CDR3 reads CSVIGTGGPDTQYF. CDR3 nucleotide sequence: TGCAGCGTTATAGGGACAGGGGGCCCAGATACGCAGTATTTT.

The chain recombines TRBV4-2 with TRBJ2-7; D may match TRBD1 or TRBD2 (5 bases each). The J call could be wrong; TRBJ2-5 is a better fit for the DNA end. This CDR3 spans 16 amino acids. Germline CDR1 and CDR2: LGHNA and YNFKEQ. The CDR3 sequence is CASSQEAFIGGETQYF. CDR3 coding DNA: TGTGCCAGCAGCCAAGAGGCATTTATTGGGGGAGAGACCCAGTACTTC.

This chain joins TRBV10-3 and TRBJ2-3; 7 positions match TRBD2. V lost 6 bases, J lost 1 base, and 13 bases stayed unmatched. Looked up from germline, CDR1 is ENHRY and CDR2 is SYGVKD. The CDR3 covers 17 residues. The chain's CDR3 is CAISGSSGGRGTDTQYF. The CDR3 DNA follows: TGTGCCATCAGCGGATCCTCGGGGGGACGAGGCACAGATACGCAGTATTTT.

The chain is built from TRBV5-1 and TRBJ1-4; D not resolved. The CDR3 covers 14 residues. Trimming removed 5 bases at V and 7 bases at J, with 15 bases between. The germline gives CDR1 SGHRS, CDR2 YFSETQ. The CDR3: CASRKGADSEKLFF. DNA for the CDR3: TGCGCCAGCAGAAAGGGAGCGGATAGTGAAAAACTGTTTTTT.

This clonotype was seen only once. The V call is TRBV7-2, the J call TRBJ1-3; D ambiguous. The CDR3 contains 15 residues. The germline V gene has CDR1 SGHTA and CDR2 FQGNSA. V shed 4 bases and J shed 0 bases, with 10 bases lying between them. The CDR3 loop is CASSSYKSSGNTIYF. Here the CDR3 DNA reads TGTGCCAGCAGCTCCTACAAGAGCTCTGGAAACACCATATATTTT.

This clonotype was counted once. The rearrangement links TRBV25-1 to TRBJ1-2; the D gene is possibly TRBD1 (5 bases). The CDR3 length is 15 residues. Germline V gene lookup returns CDR1 MGHDK and CDR2 SYGVNS. The V end lost 3 bases, the J end lost 5 bases, and 16 bases lay between the germline ends. The CDR3 loop reads CASSDSTGTPYGYTF. CDR3 coding DNA: TGTGCCAGCAGTGATTCAACAGGCACTCCGTATGGCTACACCTTC.